There are many counts of the clone carrying this TCR beta chain. Antigen unknown. The read terminates 3 residues before the CDR3 end, so the remaining end is supplied by the germline J gene. The data are from a study of T cell clonality in common variable immunodeficiency. Broader study findings: Common variable immunodeficiency TCR beta sequences reportedly had fewer deletions and N-nucleotide insertions. Shared TCRbeta clones were fewer between CVID subjects than controls. TCRbeta clonality was increased in CVID versus healthy controls.

CDR3 length: 12 residues. The germline V gene encodes CDR1 SGHRS and CDR2 YFSETQ. Trimming cost V 7 bases and J 3 bases; bases outside gene matches: 2. Assay used: immunoSEQ multiplex PCR; TCRdb lists only in-frame clones, some missing. Singletons are absent from the sample, which has some 45,000 clones. The sample consisted of peripheral blood mononuclear cells. The source of this sequence is a person between 18 and 75 years old in good health. The rearrangement links TRBV5-1 to TRBJ2-5, with TRBD1 matching 8 bases. The CDR3 bases that were read are TGCGCCAGCGGACAGGGTAAAGAGACC. It encodes CASGQGKET. Given in full, the CDR3 is CASGQGKETQYF.